Given below is one TCR beta chain in context. The sample comes from a study of monozygotic twins with inflammatory bowel disease. One entry per CDR3 protein, without DNA, is what TCRdb gives after re-calling the 5' RACE reads. The sample spans 330,000 or so distinct CDR3 sequences; the ten largest clones claim around 2%. Germline lookup yields CDR1 WNHNN and CDR2 SYGVQD (reference sequence). This CDR3 spans 15 amino acids. Material: blood. This sequence was found in a human donor with ulcerative colitis or Crohn's disease, or a healthy co-twin of an affected twin (not recorded which). The chain links TRBV10-1 to TRBJ2-7. CDR3 sequence: CASSESKVAGYEQYF.